This T cell receptor beta chain was sequenced in a study of blood T cell repertoires in COVID-19. V gave up 0 bases and J gave up 3 bases, with 18 bases separating them. This CDR3 has 18 amino acids. Germline CDR1 is MNHEY and CDR2 is SVGEGT. Clones were sequenced by immunoSEQ multiplex PCR, and TCRdb holds only the in-frame ones, with some missing. The sample records about 300,000 clones, more than 85% being singletons. The sample taken for sequencing was peripheral blood. The chain has TRBV6-2 or TRBV6-3 and TRBJ2-1; weak D call: TRBD2 (6 bases). The clonotype originates from an older man with acute or convalescent COVID-19. The CDR3 here is CASSYSLFAGLDYNEQFF. For the CDR3, the DNA is TGTGCCAGCAGTTACTCGTTGTTCGCGGGGTTAGACTACAATGAGCAGTTCTTC.